The 8 T cell receptor beta chains presented below share a single source sample, sequenced in a study of cytomegalovirus exposure and HLA in healthy donors. Both 60 Vbeta primers and 13 Jbeta primers went into the PCR. Assay used: immunoSEQ multiplex PCR; TCRdb lists only in-frame clones, some missing. The table has about 160,000 clones, 80% seen once. The sequenced material came from PBMCs. Every receptor here comes from a man aged 25-45 years in good health and CMV-seronegative.

The chain carries TRBV18 and TRBJ1-5; TRBD1 matches at 10 bases. This CDR3 spans 16 amino acids. From germline, CDR1 is KGHSH and CDR2 LQKENI. J gave up 6 bases and V 4 bases, and 9 bases lay outside the gene matches. CDR3 bases: TGTGCCAGCTCACTCCGGGACAGGGGTGAAGGTCAGCCCCAGCATTTT. Translating it yields CASSLRDRGEGQPQHF.

The rearrangement uses TRBV10-3 and TRBJ1-6, with D unclear. The germline gives CDR1 ENHRY, CDR2 SYGVKD. Trimming took off 3 bases at V and 9 bases at J, with 18 bases between the two ends. This CDR3 comprises 16 residues. CDR3 DNA: TGTGCCATCAGTGAAATATCAGCGGAGGGAGGTTCACCCCTCCACTTT. Translating it yields CAISEISAEGGSPLHF.

The rearrangement uses TRBV5-1 and TRBJ1-2; no reliable D call. Per the germline V gene, CDR1 is SGHRS and CDR2 is YFSETQ. The CDR3 totals 16 residues. The ends were cut back, 4 bases at V and 0 bases at J, with 16 bases in the middle. CDR3 region: CASSKGGVGANYGYTF. CDR3 in DNA: TGCGCCAGCAGCAAGGGAGGTGTAGGCGCTAACTATGGCTACACCTTC.

This chain links TRBV29-1 with TRBJ2-3; 8 nucleotides line up with TRBD2. Germline V CDR1 and CDR2: SQVTM, ANQGSEA. Unmatched junction bases numbered 2, after V lost 0 bases and J lost 9 bases. This CDR3 spans 12 amino acids. The CDR3 DNA sequence: TGCAGCGTTGAAGATCTAGCGGGCACGCAGTATTTT. It encodes CSVEDLAGTQYF.

The V call is TRBV9, the J call TRBJ1-4, with D uncertain. Germline CDR1 reads SGDLS; CDR2 reads YYNGEE. V dropped 0 bases and J dropped 4 bases, with 10 bases sitting between them. The CDR3 sequence is 15 residues long. The CDR3 DNA reads TGTGCCAGCAGCGTAGTGGGGAGCGTTAATGAAAAACTGTTTTTT. Translated: CASSVVGSVNEKLFF.

J is TRBJ2-5 and V is TRBV29-1; TRBD2 aligns across 9 bases. The assigned J gene may be wrong: the sequence end matches TRBJ2-7 better. There are 15 residues in the CDR3. CDR1 SQVTM and CDR2 ANQGSEA come from the germline V gene. The CDR3 coding sequence is TGCAGCGCCCAGGGGCTAGCGGGACCTGGGGACGAGCAGTACTTC. Translation gives CSAQGLAGPGDEQYF.

The chain joins TRBV5-1 to TRBJ2-1, with D possibly being TRBD2 (6 bases). V gave up 6 bases and J gave up 0 bases, with 28 bases separating them. This CDR3 contains 20 residues. Germline CDR1 reads SGHRS; CDR2 reads YFSETQ. The CDR3 DNA reads TGCGCCAGCAAACCCCTCTTAGCGGAGGTCCCTACAAGCTCCTACAATGAGCAGTTCTTC. It is translated as CASKPLLAEVPTSSYNEQFF.

CDR3 region: CASSLAGIANYGYTF. In nucleotides, the CDR3 is TGTGCCAGCAGCTTGGCAGGAATAGCTAACTATGGCTACACCTTC. The rearrangement links TRBV5-4 to TRBJ1-2; D call uncertain. Germline V gene sequence: CDR1 SGHNT, CDR2 YYREEE (reference sequence). The CDR3 extends over 15 amino acids. V lost 0 bases and J 0 bases, leaving 9 bases between the germline ends. Filled out from reference TRBV5-4 and TRBJ1-2, the complete variable domain reads ETGVTQSPTHLIKTRGQQVTLRCSSQSGHNTVSWYQQALGQGPQFIFQYYREEENGRGNFPPRFSGLQFPNYSSELNVNALELDDSALYLCASSLAGIANYGYTFGSGTRLTVV.